This T cell receptor (beta chain) was observed in a study of OX40 agonist ivuxolimab in advanced cancers. Across the study: With ivuxolimab, an agonistic anti-OX40 (CD134) antibody, patients were treated. A male proportion of 70% to 90% was recorded, with mean age 60 years and range roughly 23 to 79. Three patients showed partial responses: one hepatocellular carcinoma and two cutaneous melanoma cases. Study results and limitations: The average count of expanded clones was higher among CD8+ T cells than among CD4+.

The data were produced by immunoSEQ multiplex PCR, yet TCRdb's version contains in-frame clones alone and is incomplete. The sample holds more than 50,000 clones, 90% to 95% seen once. V was pared by 3 bases and J by 5 bases, with 14 bases between. The CDR3 is made up of 14 amino acids. The germline V gene encodes CDR1 SGDLS and CDR2 YYNGEE. On this clone: Its antigen is currently unknown.

This receptor was obtained from an adult with an advanced solid tumor such as melanoma, head and neck, liver or kidney cancer. J is TRBJ2-5 and V is TRBV9, with D tentatively TRBD1 or TRBD2 (5 bases each). Sequencing used CD4+ or CD8+ T cells sorted from blood, obtained in a trial of the OX40 agonist ivuxolimab. The CDR3 sequence: CASSAPYGAETQYF. CDR3 DNA: TGTGCCAGCAGCGCTCCCTACGGGGCGGAGACCCAGTACTTC.